These 17 T cell receptor beta chains originate from one sample sequenced in a study of blood T cell repertoires in COVID-19. The data were produced by immunoSEQ multiplex PCR, yet TCRdb's version contains in-frame clones alone and is incomplete. The sample comprises under 200,000 clones, approximately 80% of which are singletons, and around 3.7% rests with the top ten. The sequenced material came from PBMCs or T cells enriched from blood (not recorded which). These TCRs come from a woman in her sixties who had recovered from COVID-19.

This clone appeared once. Different DNA sequences within this sample yield the same CDR3. The chain has TRBV19 and TRBJ1-1, with D possibly TRBD1 on 5 matching bases. V lost 7 bases and J lost 0, with 9 bases in between. Germline-derived CDR1 and CDR2 are LNHDA and SQIVND (reference sequence). The length of the CDR3 is 13 residues. The CDR3 loop is CASTAGLNTEAFF. CDR3 bases: TGTGCCAGTACGGCAGGGCTGAACACTGAAGCTTTCTTT. Drawing the rest from reference TRBV19 and TRBJ1-1, the complete variable domain is DGGITQSPKYLFRKEGQNVTLSCEQNLNHDAMYWYRQDPGQGLRLIYYSQIVNDFQKGDIAEGYSVSREKKESFPLTVTSAQKNPTAFYLCASTAGLNTEAFFGQGTRLTVV.

V and J are TRBV6-5 and TRBJ2-1; TRBD2 matches at 8 bases. This CDR3 contains 14 residues. Germline CDR1 reads MNHEY; CDR2 reads SVGAGI. V lost 7 bases to trimming and J lost 5 bases; unmatched junction nucleotides: 7. CDR3 in amino acids: CASTAGGGNNEQFF. The CDR3 DNA reads as TGTGCCAGCACGGCGGGGGGTGGAAACAATGAGCAGTTCTTC.

V and J are TRBV6-1 and TRBJ2-3; tentative D call: TRBD1 (5 bases). V lost 3 bases and J 6 bases, leaving 10 bases between the germline ends. Germline V gene sequence: CDR1 MNHNS, CDR2 SASEGT. The CDR3 runs to 13 residues. The CDR3 bases are TGTGCCAGCAGTGAGCAGGGTTTGGATACGCAGTATTTT. Residues: CASSEQGLDTQYF.

The genes are TRBV18 and TRBJ1-2, with 7 positions matching TRBD1. Germline V lookup: CDR1 KGHSH, CDR2 LQKENI. V shed 0 bases and J 1 base; nucleotides not matched to a gene: 8. This CDR3 region has 17 residues. As DNA, the CDR3 is TGTGCCAGCTCACCACCGACACTCGGGACAGTTAACTATGGCTACACCTTC. Residues: CASSPPTLGTVNYGYTF.

This sequence joins TRBV5-6 and TRBJ1-2, with D possibly matching TRBD1 (5 bases). CDR1 SGHDT and CDR2 YYEEEE come from the germline V gene. This CDR3 has 16 residues. Between the trimmed V and J ends, which lost 2 bases and 6 bases, there was a span of 20 bases. The CDR3 loop is CASSFSSIDGRDGYTF. The CDR3 region has the DNA TGTGCCAGCAGCTTTTCTTCAATTGATGGCAGGGATGGCTACACCTTC.

The chain carries TRBV11-2 and TRBJ2-3; D gene unclear. This CDR3 contains 16 residues. From germline, CDR1 is SGHAT and CDR2 FQNNGV. Trimming cost V 1 base and J 0 bases, with 11 bases left between them. CDR3 region: CASSLAVLLSTDTQYF. Written as DNA, the CDR3 is TGTGCCAGCAGCTTAGCGGTGCTCCTTAGCACAGATACGCAGTATTTT.

V gene TRBV6-5 combines with J gene TRBJ2-1, with a tentative D call TRBD2 (5 bases). V was cut by 4 bases and J by 0 bases, with 10 bases left in between. Per germline, CDR1 MNHEY and CDR2 SVGAGI. The CDR3 contains 15 residues. CDR3 bases: TGTGCCAGCAGTTCCGGACTCACCTCCTACAATGAGCAGTTCTTC. Residues: CASSSGLTSYNEQFF.

The chain recombines TRBV4-2 with TRBJ2-1, with 7 bases identical to TRBD2. Germline-derived CDR1 and CDR2 are LGHNA and YNFKEQ. Trimming took 6 bases from V and 15 from J; bases not matched to a gene: 14. The CDR3 contains 13 residues. The CDR3 DNA is TGTGCCAGCAGTTGGGTGGGTAGCGGGTTATTGTTCTTC. The encoded protein is CASSWVGSGLLFF.

The chain employs TRBV9 and TRBJ2-5; D might be TRBD2 (5 bases). The V end was cut by 1 base, the J end by 5 bases, with 12 bases between. This CDR3 spans 14 amino acids. Germline V gene sequence: CDR1 SGDLS, CDR2 YYNGEE. CDR3 sequence: CASSVRSGRETQYF. CDR3 DNA: TGTGCCAGCAGCGTAAGGAGCGGTCGGGAGACCCAGTACTTC.

The chain links TRBV2 to TRBJ2-1; D not resolved. The CDR3 length is 13 residues. Germline V CDR1 and CDR2: SNHLY, FYNNEI. Trimming shortened V by 1 base and J by 5 bases, and 6 bases separated the two germline ends. The CDR3 sequence is CASSEGLNNEQFF. The CDR3 DNA reads TGTGCCAGCAGTGAAGGTTTAAACAATGAGCAGTTCTTC.

V and J are TRBV2 and TRBJ1-2; D call uncertain. This CDR3 has 16 residues. Germline values: CDR1 SNHLY, CDR2 FYNNEI. V was cut by 3 bases and J by 0 bases, with 14 bases left in between. The CDR3: CASSDLNDLANYGYTF. DNA for the CDR3: TGTGCCAGCAGTGATCTTAACGACCTAGCTAACTATGGCTACACCTTC.

The J gene is TRBJ2-7, the V gene TRBV5-1; tentatively, D is TRBD2 (5 bases). V was trimmed by 5 bases and J by 5 bases, leaving 20 bases between them. Germline V gene data show CDR1 as SGHRS and CDR2 as YFSETQ. The CDR3 is made up of 15 amino acids. The DNA for the CDR3 is TGCGCCAGCAGATTCACTATAGTCTCAGCGGACGAGCAGTACTTC. Amino acids: CASRFTIVSADEQYF.

This chain links TRBV27 with TRBJ2-5, with TRBD2 matching 9 bases. The CDR3 length is 16 residues. Germline V lookup: CDR1 MNHEY, CDR2 SMNVEV (reference sequence). Trimming cost V 5 bases and J 5 bases; bases outside gene matches: 12. The CDR3 here is CASSAYSGGSRETQYF. The CDR3 nucleotides read TGTGCCAGCAGTGCCTATAGCGGGGGTTCTCGGGAGACCCAGTACTTC.

The chain joins TRBV19 to TRBJ2-5; 9 positions match TRBD2. The trim removed 2 bases at V and 3 bases at J, leaving 4 bases unmatched. The CDR3 has 15 residues. Per the germline V gene, CDR1 is LNHDA and CDR2 is SQIVND (reference sequence). The CDR3 sequence is CASSIQRGAEETQYF. CDR3 DNA: TGTGCCAGTAGTATACAGCGGGGGGCTGAAGAGACCCAGTACTTC.

This clone was seen just once. This chain's CDR3 is CASSLTGQEAFF. Here the CDR3 DNA reads TGTGCCAGCAGCTTAACGGGACAGGAAGCTTTCTTT. The chain is built from TRBV7-8 and TRBJ1-1, with 7 bases identical to TRBD1. The CDR3 contains 12 residues. The V segment lost 2 bases and the J segment 8 bases; nucleotides outside the gene matches: 2. Germline CDR1 is SGHVS and CDR2 is FQNEAQ.

The V gene is TRBV18, the J gene TRBJ2-2; TRBD1 matches 8 bases. V was clipped by 2 bases and J by 5 bases; unmatched bases: 7. The CDR3 totals 16 residues. The germline gives CDR1 KGHSH, CDR2 LQKENI. This CDR3 reads CASSPKDRVLTGELFF. The DNA of the CDR3 is TGTGCCAGCTCACCAAAGGACAGGGTACTAACCGGGGAGCTGTTTTTT.

The chain's CDR3 is CASRSASNQPQHF. The CDR3 nucleotides are TGTGCCAGCAGAAGTGCGAGCAATCAGCCCCAGCATTTT. This chain connects TRBV2 to TRBJ1-5, with no clear D. With 6 bases removed from V and 1 base from J, the gap between germline ends came to 7 bases. Germline V CDR1 and CDR2: SNHLY, FYNNEI. This CDR3 spans 13 amino acids.